These 21 T cell receptor beta chains were all obtained from the same sample, sequenced in a study of lymphopenia after photon versus proton radiotherapy. The assay was immunoSEQ multiplex PCR, and TCRdb's table has in-frame clones only and misses some. Among fewer than 35,000 clones listed, 85% to 90% were seen once. The starting material was peripheral blood, obtained from a patient treated with photon-based radiotherapy. All receptors come from a woman aged 45-65 years with pancreatic cancer.

J is TRBJ2-2 and V is TRBV6-5; 11 bases line up with TRBD2. The germline V gene has CDR1 MNHEY and CDR2 SVGAGI. CDR3 length equals 16 residues. The J segment lost 4 bases and the V segment lost 0 bases, leaving 1 base of the junction unmatched. The CDR3 spells CASSYSLAGGTGELFF. CDR3 nucleotides: TGTGCCAGCAGTTACTCTCTAGCGGGAGGCACCGGGGAGCTGTTTTTT.

This chain connects TRBV6-6 to TRBJ1-1; D is undetermined. This CDR3 has 13 residues. Between the trimmed V and J ends, which lost 3 bases and 8 bases, there was a span of 13 bases. From germline, CDR1 is MNHNY and CDR2 SVGAGI (reference sequence). This CDR3 is CASSYGYSVEAFF. The CDR3, as DNA: TGTGCCAGCAGTTATGGGTACTCCGTCGAAGCTTTCTTT.

The genes are TRBV5-1 and TRBJ2-7, with D maybe TRBD2 (6 bases). V lost 0 bases and J lost 6, with 13 bases in between. CDR1 is SGHRS, CDR2 YFSETQ, per germline. This CDR3 region has 14 residues. The CDR3 here is CASSLVLEGREQYF. CDR3 DNA: TGCGCCAGCAGCTTGGTCTTGGAGGGTCGCGAGCAGTACTTC.

The rearrangement uses TRBV2 and TRBJ2-7; 9 bases match TRBD1. Germline-derived CDR1 and CDR2 are SNHLY and FYNNEI. The CDR3 loop spans 14 amino acids. Trimming at V came to 3 bases and at J to 4 bases, leaving 4 bases not matched to a gene. Written as DNA, the CDR3 is TGTGCCAGCAGTGACCCGGGACAGGGTTACGAGCAGTACTTC. Translating it yields CASSDPGQGYEQYF.

This clone has just a few counts. This sample includes further DNA sequences coding for the same CDR3. This chain's CDR3 is CASSLSRAGNTIYF. The CDR3 nucleotides are TGTGCCAGCAGTCTCTCCAGGGCTGGAAACACCATATATTTT. The J gene is TRBJ1-3, the V gene TRBV28; D perhaps matches TRBD1 (5 bases). This CDR3 is 14 amino acids long. V lost 5 bases and J lost 2, with 10 bases in between. CDR1 is MDHEN, CDR2 SYDVKM, per germline.

The chain employs TRBV30 and TRBJ1-5; 9 nucleotides line up with TRBD1. CDR3 length: 14 residues. Germline V lookup: CDR1 GTSNPN, CDR2 SVGIG (reference sequence). V shed 4 bases, J shed 3 bases, and the junction held 4 bases outside the gene matches. The CDR3 sequence is CAWKRQGDNQPQHF. DNA for the CDR3: TGTGCCTGGAAACGACAGGGGGACAATCAGCCCCAGCATTTT.

The chain joins TRBV18 to TRBJ2-7; TRBD2 agrees at 10 bases. This CDR3 is 15 amino acids long. Germline CDR1 and CDR2: KGHSH and LQKENI. J was trimmed by 3 bases and V by 3 bases; bases with no gene match: 5. The CDR3 DNA sequence: TGTGCCAGCTCACCGGCGGGACTAGCGAACTACGAGCAGTACTTC. This translates into CASSPAGLANYEQYF.

The genes are TRBV19 and TRBJ1-1, with D unresolved. The CDR3 loop spans 11 amino acids. Germline V gives CDR1 LNHDA, CDR2 SQIVND (reference sequence). The germline V and J ends were trimmed by 4 bases and 4 bases, with 4 bases remaining between them. DNA for the CDR3: TGTGCCAGTAGTAAGGGCACTGAAGCTTTCTTT. It encodes CASSKGTEAFF.

V gene TRBV7-9 combines with J gene TRBJ1-1; D call uncertain. V shed 5 bases and J shed 3 bases, with 7 bases lying between them. Germline V gene data show CDR1 as SEHNR and CDR2 as FQNEAQ (reference sequence). This CDR3 is built from 12 residues. CDR3 protein: CASSHGDTEAFF. The CDR3 coding sequence is TGTGCCAGCAGCCATGGTGACACTGAAGCTTTCTTT.

The chain uses TRBV27 and TRBJ2-2; perhaps TRBD2 as D (6 bases). V dropped 5 bases and J dropped 7 bases, with 17 bases sitting between them. The CDR3 is made up of 15 amino acids. CDR1 is MNHEY, CDR2 SMNVEV, per germline (reference sequence). DNA for the CDR3: TGTGCCAGCAGTCCTAGCGTTCCCTGGGTCGGGGAGCTGTTTTTT. Translating gives CASSPSVPWVGELFF.

The chain has TRBV5-6 and TRBJ2-7; tentative D call: TRBD1 (5 bases). This CDR3 has 13 residues. The V end lost 5 bases, the J end lost 3 bases, and 12 bases lay between the germline ends. CDR1 is SGHDT and CDR2 is YYEEEE in the germline V gene. CDR3 in amino acids: CASRTQVRYEQYF. CDR3 DNA: TGTGCCAGCAGGACACAGGTGCGCTACGAGCAGTACTTC.

The V and J genes are TRBV6-1 and TRBJ2-6; D is uncertain. The CDR3 runs to 13 residues. V was trimmed by 8 bases and J by 3 bases, leaving 8 bases between them. From germline, CDR1 is MNHNS and CDR2 SASEGT. CDR3: CASDRNGANVLTF. The CDR3, as DNA: TGTGCCAGCGATCGAAATGGGGCCAACGTCCTGACTTTC.

The V call is TRBV4-1, the J call TRBJ1-3, with a possible D match to TRBD1 (6 bases). Trimming removed 3 bases at V and 0 bases at J, with 12 bases between. Germline V gene sequence: CDR1 MGHRA, CDR2 YSYEKL. This CDR3 region has 16 residues. CDR3 region: CASSHLEGGSGNTIYF. The CDR3, as DNA: TGCGCCAGCAGCCATTTGGAGGGGGGCTCTGGAAACACCATATATTTT.

CDR3 DNA sequence: TGCAGCGTTGGGTCATCCGGACAGCCCCAGCATTTT. It encodes CSVGSSGQPQHF. The V call is TRBV29-1, the J call TRBJ1-5, with D uncertain. CDR3 size: 12 residues. V was shortened by 4 bases and J by 7 bases, with 11 bases between the two germline ends. Germline loops: CDR1 SQVTM, CDR2 ANQGSEA. The full variable domain, with the rest looked up from reference TRBV29-1 and TRBJ1-5, is SAVISQKPSRDICQRGTSLTIQCQVDSQVTMMFWYRQQPGQSLTLIATANQGSEATYESGFVIDKFPISRPNLTFSTLTVSNMSPEDSSIYLCSVGSSGQPQHFGDGTRLSIL.

The chain links TRBV27 to TRBJ2-7; 9 bases are a match to TRBD1. J gave up 4 bases and V 6 bases, and 7 bases lay outside the gene matches. Germline lookup yields CDR1 MNHEY and CDR2 SMNVEV (reference sequence). CDR3 size: 14 residues. The CDR3 here is CASSRLGTGYEQYF. CDR3 bases: TGTGCCAGCAGCAGATTGGGGACAGGGTACGAGCAGTACTTC.

The chain carries TRBV5-8 and TRBJ2-4, with a possible D match to TRBD1 (6 bases). Per the germline V gene, CDR1 is SGHTS and CDR2 is YDEGEE. The CDR3 runs 16 residues. Trimming took 2 bases from V and 1 from J, leaving 13 bases between them. In DNA, the CDR3 is TGTGCCAGCAGCTTAGGACAGCCCCTGGCCAAAAACATTCAGTACTTC. Encoded protein: CASSLGQPLAKNIQYF.

The genes are TRBV19 and TRBJ1-5; TRBD1 agrees at 8 bases. Looked up from germline, CDR1 is LNHDA and CDR2 is SQIVND (reference sequence). The V and J ends lost 5 bases and 7 bases, in that order; junction bases with no gene match: 7. There are 14 residues in the CDR3. The CDR3 reads CASSPDRDEQPQHF. CDR3 nucleotide sequence: TGTGCCAGTAGTCCGGACAGGGACGAGCAGCCCCAGCATTTT.

The chain links TRBV28 to TRBJ2-5; the match to TRBD1 covers 9 bases. The ends lost 5 bases at V and 2 bases at J; junction bases unmatched: 6. Per germline, CDR1 MDHEN and CDR2 SYDVKM. The CDR3 runs to 15 residues. CDR3: CASSPRTGVQETQYF. The CDR3 DNA follows: TGTGCCAGCAGTCCCCGGACAGGGGTTCAAGAGACCCAGTACTTC.

The chain combines TRBV6-5 with TRBJ1-3; D ambiguous. This CDR3 is 11 amino acids long. V lost 4 bases, J lost 6 bases, and 4 bases lay in between. Germline V lookup: CDR1 MNHEY, CDR2 SVGAGI. CDR3 protein: CASSLLNTIYF. CDR3 nucleotides: TGTGCCAGCAGTTTACTAAACACCATATATTTT.

This clone was seen a single time. The V gene is TRBV6-7, the J gene TRBJ2-4, with 10 bases identical to TRBD1. TRBV6-7 is known as an ORF, though its function is uncertain. The CDR3 is 17 amino acids. V lost 6 bases and J lost 0; bases outside the gene matches: 8. In DNA, the CDR3 is TGTGCCAGCAGACTGACGACAGGGGGCATAGCCAAAAACATTCAGTACTTC. Its translation: CASRLTTGGIAKNIQYF.

The rearrangement uses TRBV7-2 and TRBJ1-1, with D possibly matching TRBD1 (6 bases). V lost 4 bases, J lost 0 bases, and 15 bases lay in between. The CDR3 is made up of 16 amino acids. Germline CDR1 and CDR2: SGHTA and FQGNSA. CDR3 DNA: TGTGCCAGCAGCTACGAGGGGGTCCCAATGAACACTGAAGCTTTCTTT. It yields the protein CASSYEGVPMNTEAFF.